Each of the 32 T cell receptor beta chains below was sequenced from the same sample in a study of ipilimumab plus nivolumab after autologous stem cell transplantation. Generated by immunoSEQ multiplex PCR, the TCRdb table keeps only in-frame clones and is missing some. The data hold fewer than 95,000 clones, with 65% to 85% observed a single time. The sample consisted of PBMCs, taken in a trial of ipilimumab plus nivolumab as post-transplant consolidation. These receptors all come from a male donor with diffuse large B-cell lymphoma.

The chain has TRBV5-4 and TRBJ2-7; 8 bases fit TRBD1. Germline V gives CDR1 SGHNT, CDR2 YYREEE (reference sequence). With V trimmed by 4 bases and J by 2 bases, 5 bases remained unmatched. The CDR3 consists of 14 residues. The CDR3 loop is CASSAGTGAYEQYF. The CDR3 nucleotides read TGTGCCAGCAGCGCTGGGACAGGAGCCTACGAGCAGTACTTC.

The genes are TRBV7-6 and TRBJ2-1, with D perhaps matching TRBD1 (5 bases). V gave up 2 bases and J gave up 8 bases, with 7 bases separating them. The V gene's germline CDR1 is SGHVS and CDR2 FNYEAQ. This CDR3 region has 12 residues. The CDR3 is CASSLQGHEQFF. The DNA of the CDR3 is TGTGCCAGCAGCTTACAGGGCCATGAGCAGTTCTTC.

The rearrangement uses TRBV6-5 and TRBJ1-4; D gene ambiguous. This CDR3 has 15 residues. From germline, CDR1 is MNHEY and CDR2 SVGAGI. Trimming took off 6 bases at V and 7 bases at J, with 18 bases between the two ends. CDR3: CASSSTGEFTEKLFF. CDR3 nucleotides: TGTGCCAGCAGCAGCACCGGGGAGTTCACTGAAAAACTGTTTTTT.

The rearrangement links TRBV6-5 to TRBJ1-1; 11 nucleotides align to TRBD1. V was clipped by 5 bases and J by 7 bases; unmatched bases: 9. The CDR3 loop spans 15 amino acids. The germline V gene has CDR1 MNHEY and CDR2 SVGAGI. The CDR3 is CASSPSTDRGHEAFF. The CDR3 nucleotides read TGTGCCAGCAGTCCCTCTACGGACAGGGGGCATGAAGCTTTCTTT.

This clone was seen only a few times. The rearrangement links TRBV7-3 to TRBJ1-6; D is unresolved. The ends were cut back, 1 base at V and 9 bases at J, with 13 bases in the middle. Germline V lookup: CDR1 SGHTA, CDR2 FQGTGA. CDR3 size: 15 residues. CDR3 in DNA: TGTGCCAGCAGCTTAAAGGCGTCCCGGGCTTCACCCCTCCACTTT. Its protein product is CASSLKASRASPLHF.

In its sample, this clone was seen once. The chain is built from TRBV2 and TRBJ2-2, with D unresolved. The CDR3 is 10 residues long. The germline V gene has CDR1 SNHLY and CDR2 FYNNEI. V lost 6 bases and J lost 7, with 3 bases in between. The CDR3 DNA reads as TGTGCCAGCAGCGACGGGGAGCTGTTTTTT. The encoded protein is CASSDGELFF.

The chain links TRBV6-6 to TRBJ1-5; no clear D gene. V was clipped by 3 bases and J by 0 bases, with 12 bases between them. This CDR3 spans 16 amino acids. The germline V gene has CDR1 MNHNY and CDR2 SVGAGI (reference sequence). In DNA, the CDR3 is TGTGCCAGCAGTTATAGACCAGAATATAGCAATCAGCCCCAGCATTTT. Protein sequence: CASSYRPEYSNQPQHF.

CDR3 coding DNA: TGTGCCAGTAGTATATCCAGCACTAATGAAAAACTGTTTTTT. Translation gives CASSISSTNEKLFF. The V call is TRBV19, the J call TRBJ1-4, with D uncertain. The CDR3 is 14 amino acids. V dropped 2 bases and J dropped 2 bases, with 6 bases sitting between them. Germline V gene data show CDR1 as LNHDA and CDR2 as SQIVND (reference sequence). The variable domain in full, completed from reference TRBV19 and TRBJ1-4, reads DGGITQSPKYLFRKEGQNVTLSCEQNLNHDAMYWYRQDPGQGLRLIYYSQIVNDFQKGDIAEGYSVSREKKESFPLTVTSAQKNPTAFYLCASSISSTNEKLFFGSGTQLSVL.

The J gene is TRBJ1-5, the V gene TRBV6-6, with a weak D call TRBD1 (6 bases). Trimming left V 4 bases short and J 11 bases short, with 15 bases between. The V gene's germline CDR1 is MNHNY and CDR2 SVGAGI (reference sequence). This CDR3 spans 13 amino acids. The CDR3 here is CASSSLLRQAQHF. CDR3 DNA: TGTGCCAGCAGTTCCCTATTGCGACAGGCCCAGCATTTT.

The gene calls are TRBV7-9 and TRBJ2-3; 9 nucleotides line up with TRBD1. CDR1 SEHNR and CDR2 FQNEAQ come from the germline V gene (reference sequence). The length of the CDR3 is 15 residues. J lost 3 bases, V lost 5 bases, and 6 bases had no gene match. The CDR3 DNA sequence: TGTGCCAGCAGCACCGGACAGGGGCGGACAGATACGCAGTATTTT. This codes for CASSTGQGRTDTQYF.

The V gene is TRBV7-6, the J gene TRBJ1-4; D gene ambiguous. The CDR3 runs to 16 residues. V was clipped by 3 bases and J by 5 bases, with 16 bases between them. The germline gives CDR1 SGHVS, CDR2 FNYEAQ. The DNA for the CDR3 is TGTGCCAGCAGCTTCAATTCCCTGGGTCGGAATGAAAAACTGTTTTTT. Its protein is CASSFNSLGRNEKLFF.

The gene calls are TRBV11-3 and TRBJ2-3; D may be TRBD1 (6 bases). V gave up 5 bases and J gave up 2 bases, with 14 bases separating them. The CDR3 totals 15 residues. CDR1 and CDR2 from the germline V gene are SGHNT and YENEEA. CDR3 sequence reads: CASSRNGQTTDTQYF. Here the CDR3 DNA reads TGTGCCAGCAGCCGAAACGGACAGACCACAGATACGCAGTATTTT.

In its sample, this clone was seen once. This rearrangement joins TRBV7-9 to TRBJ1-4; D not resolved. The germline V gene encodes CDR1 SEHNR and CDR2 FQNEAQ (reference sequence). The ends were cut back, 5 bases at V and 5 bases at J, with 18 bases in the middle. The CDR3 sequence is 16 residues long. The CDR3 DNA reads TGTGCCAGCAGCCCCGACTACCCCATGGGGAATGAAAAACTGTTTTTT. Its protein is CASSPDYPMGNEKLFF.

The chain joins TRBV7-9 to TRBJ2-1; TRBD2 might be the D (5 bases). The V end lost 5 bases, the J end lost 11 bases, and 13 bases lay between the germline ends. The CDR3 sequence is 12 residues long. Germline V gene lookup returns CDR1 SEHNR and CDR2 FQNEAQ (reference sequence). This CDR3 reads CASSPQPGKQFF. CDR3 coding DNA: TGTGCCAGCAGCCCACAACCCGGGAAGCAGTTCTTC. Filled out from reference TRBV7-9 and TRBJ2-1, the complete variable domain reads DTGVSQNPRHKITKRGQNVTFRCDPISEHNRLYWYRQTLGQGPEFLTYFQNEAQLEKSRLLSDRFSAERPKGSFSTLEIQRTEQGDSAMYLCASSPQPGKQFFGPGTRLTVL.

As for this clone: This clone may be a read error of a much larger clone one base away. Other DNA variants within this sample encode the same CDR3. DNA of the CDR3: TGTGCCAGCAGCCCCCTCGGGGGAGGGGGCGAGACCCAATACTTC. Translation gives CASSPLGGGGETQYF. The genes are TRBV11-2 and TRBJ2-5; D possibly matches TRBD1 or TRBD2 (7 bases each). The CDR3 loop spans 15 amino acids. Per germline, CDR1 SGHAT and CDR2 FQNNGV.

The chain uses TRBV7-2 and TRBJ2-5; D possibly corresponds to TRBD2 (6 bases). The CDR3 length is 15 residues. Germline assignment: CDR1 SGHTA and CDR2 FQGNSA. Deletions cut 3 bases from V and 1 base from J, with 12 bases between. CDR3 DNA: TGTGCCAGCAGCTTTTCACTAGCAACCCAAGAGACCCAGTACTTC. As protein: CASSFSLATQETQYF.

This chain joins TRBV19 and TRBJ1-4; 9 bases fit TRBD1. CDR3 length equals 13 residues. From germline, CDR1 is LNHDA and CDR2 SQIVND (reference sequence). The V and J ends lost 5 bases and 6 bases, in that order; junction bases with no gene match: 1. In DNA, the CDR3 is TGTGCCAGTAGTGGGACAGGGTATGAAAAACTGTTTTTT. This translates into CASSGTGYEKLFF.

The chain links TRBV7-2 to TRBJ2-5, with a weak D call TRBD1 (7 bases). This CDR3 region has 15 residues. The V gene lost 7 bases and the J gene lost 3 bases, with 18 bases spanning the gap. Germline CDR1 reads SGHTA; CDR2 reads FQGNSA. CDR3 residues: CASTTPGGREETQYF. In nucleotides, the CDR3 is TGTGCCAGCACCACTCCAGGGGGGCGGGAAGAGACCCAGTACTTC.

This clone was found once. The chain uses TRBV5-1 and TRBJ1-1, with D perhaps TRBD1 (5 bases). Trimming removed 1 base at V and 2 bases at J, with 9 bases between. Germline CDR1 is SGHRS and CDR2 is YFSETQ. This CDR3 is built from 14 residues. The CDR3 sequence: CASSLTGANTEAFF. CDR3 coding DNA: TGCGCCAGCAGCTTGACAGGAGCCAACACTGAAGCTTTCTTT.

The chain links TRBV5-4 to TRBJ2-3; 9 nucleotides line up with TRBD2. From germline, CDR1 is SGHNT and CDR2 YYREEE (reference sequence). The CDR3 totals 16 residues. Trimming at V came to 4 bases and at J to 1 base, leaving 7 bases not matched to a gene. The CDR3 bases are TGTGCCAGCAGCCGAGCGGGGGGTAGCGGCACAGATACGCAGTATTTT. Translated: CASSRAGGSGTDTQYF.

V is TRBV2 and J is TRBJ2-7; D call uncertain. The V and J ends lost 7 bases and 0 bases respectively, with 13 bases between them. The CDR3 has 14 residues. Germline values: CDR1 SNHLY, CDR2 FYNNEI. The CDR3 nucleotides are TGTGCCAGCAAGCTCGGAGCGCCCTCCTACGAGCAGTACTTC. It encodes CASKLGAPSYEQYF.

This clone was counted only a few times. The rearrangement joins TRBV7-6 to TRBJ2-5, with D unresolved. The germline V and J ends were trimmed by 4 bases and 5 bases, with 11 bases remaining between them. This CDR3 is built from 13 residues. Germline CDR1 and CDR2: SGHVS and FNYEAQ. CDR3 coding DNA: TGTGCCAGCAGCTCCTCTATGAGGGAGACCCAGTACTTC. It yields the protein CASSSSMRETQYF.

The chain uses TRBV30 and TRBJ2-5; TRBD2 might be the D (5 bases). V was cut by 0 bases and J by 5 bases, with 16 bases left in between. This CDR3 has 15 amino acids. The V gene's germline CDR1 is GTSNPN and CDR2 SVGIG (reference sequence). CDR3 protein: CAWSVPRAGLETQYF. The CDR3 nucleotides are TGTGCCTGGAGTGTACCGAGGGCCGGGCTGGAGACCCAGTACTTC.

The V and J genes are TRBV5-6 and TRBJ2-1; D is unclear. The CDR3 consists of 15 residues. V shed 4 bases and J shed 2 bases, with 13 bases lying between them. Germline assignment: CDR1 SGHDT and CDR2 YYEEEE. CDR3 bases: TGTGCCAGCAGCCCTGGGTGGCCTGCCTACAATGAGCAGTTCTTC. Amino acids: CASSPGWPAYNEQFF.

The V gene is TRBV6-6, the J gene TRBJ1-2; 9 bases align to TRBD1. Germline CDR1 reads MNHNY; CDR2 reads SVGAGI (reference sequence). V dropped 6 bases and J dropped 1; count of bases not matched to a gene: 9. This CDR3 is 16 amino acids long. CDR3 loop: CASSSFDRGNNYGYTF. CDR3 coding DNA: TGTGCCAGCAGCTCCTTCGACAGGGGGAATAACTATGGCTACACCTTC.

The chain links TRBV19 to TRBJ1-2, with 7 bases aligning to TRBD1. CDR3 length: 15 residues. J gave up 4 bases and V 7 bases, and 12 bases lay outside the gene matches. Germline CDR1 is LNHDA and CDR2 is SQIVND (reference sequence). The CDR3 coding sequence is TGTGCCAGTAACCCCTTTTCCGACAGGGTCTATGGCTACACCTTC. This encodes CASNPFSDRVYGYTF. The variable domain in full, with the rest retrieved from reference TRBV19 and TRBJ1-2, is DGGITQSPKYLFRKEGQNVTLSCEQNLNHDAMYWYRQDPGQGLRLIYYSQIVNDFQKGDIAEGYSVSREKKESFPLTVTSAQKNPTAFYLCASNPFSDRVYGYTFGSGTRLTVV.

The V call is TRBV5-1, the J call TRBJ2-3; TRBD1 matches at 7 bases. Germline-derived CDR1 and CDR2 are SGHRS and YFSETQ. With 4 bases clipped from V and 6 bases from J, the junction kept 8 bases outside the gene matches. CDR3 length equals 14 residues. The CDR3, as DNA: TGCGCCAGCAGCCCGACAGGGACGGGTGATACGCAGTATTTT. Translating it yields CASSPTGTGDTQYF.

This clone occurred once. The gene calls are TRBV6-1 and TRBJ2-2; 7 positions match TRBD1. Germline V gene sequence: CDR1 MNHNS, CDR2 SASEGT. Trimming removed 5 bases from V and 7 bases from J; junction bases left unmatched: 4. This CDR3 comprises 13 residues. The CDR3 region is CASSQTGVGELFF. As DNA, the CDR3 is TGTGCCAGCAGTCAAACAGGGGTCGGGGAGCTGTTTTTT.

The genes are TRBV15 and TRBJ1-4, with 7 bases identical to TRBD1. CDR3 length: 17 residues. The V gene end was trimmed by 0 bases and the J gene end by 9 bases; junction bases not matched to a gene: 13. Germline loops: CDR1 LNHNV, CDR2 YYDKDF (reference sequence). CDR3 nucleotide sequence: TGTGCCACCAGCAGAGATCTACTCGGGGCAGGGGGTAAAAAACTGTTTTTT. This translates into CATSRDLLGAGGKKLFF.

This chain links TRBV6-7 with TRBJ1-2, with D perhaps TRBD1 (5 bases). TRBV6-7 is an ORF, with its function uncertain. The CDR3 has 14 residues. V was shortened by 6 bases and J by 6 bases, with 17 bases between the two germline ends. CDR3 sequence (DNA): TGTGCCAGCAGCAATGGGGGGGGTCTAAATGGCTACACCTTC. The encoded protein is CASSNGGGLNGYTF.

V gene TRBV9 combines with J gene TRBJ1-2; D is undetermined. CDR3 length equals 14 residues. In germline, CDR1 is SGDLS, CDR2 YYNGEE. Trimming pared 4 bases from V and 0 bases from J, leaving 10 bases between. The CDR3 region has the DNA TGTGCCAGCAGCCCGACTACTACTAACTATGGCTACACCTTC. This sequence encodes CASSPTTTNYGYTF.

This sequence joins TRBV2 and TRBJ1-1, with 7 positions matching TRBD1. Germline loops: CDR1 SNHLY, CDR2 FYNNEI. CDR3 length: 14 amino acids. Unmatched junction bases numbered 11, after V lost 6 bases and J lost 7 bases. CDR3: CASRFYYRGLEAFF. The CDR3 bases are TGTGCCAGCAGATTTTACTACAGGGGCCTTGAAGCTTTCTTT. Variable domain in full (rest from reference TRBV2 and TRBJ1-1): EPEVTQTPSHQVTQMGQEVILRCVPISNHLYFYWYRQILGQKVEFLVSFYNNEISEKSEIFDDQFSVERPDGSNFTLKIRSTKLEDSAMYFCASRFYYRGLEAFFGQGTRLTVV.